Shown below are 20 T cell receptor beta chains from a single sample sequenced in a study of blood T cell repertoires in COVID-19. Clones were sequenced by immunoSEQ multiplex PCR, and TCRdb holds only the in-frame ones, with some missing. The table has tens of thousands of clones, less than 85% seen once. Material: peripheral blood. All receptors derive from a man in his 70s with COVID-19, enrolled during active disease.

This clone was seen only a few times. This rearrangement joins TRBV11-2 to TRBJ1-4, with D unresolved. V shed 3 bases and J shed 3 bases, with 5 bases lying between them. The germline V gene encodes CDR1 SGHAT and CDR2 FQNNGV. CDR3 size: 13 residues. Written as DNA, the CDR3 is TGTGCCAGCAGCTTCGTAGCTAATGAAAAACTGTTTTTT. Amino acid sequence: CASSFVANEKLFF.

The chain couples TRBV28 to TRBJ2-3; TRBD2 is a possible D gene (6 bases). Germline V gene sequence: CDR1 MDHEN, CDR2 SYDVKM. V was pared by 5 bases and J by 2 bases, with 14 bases between. The CDR3 runs to 15 residues. CDR3 sequence: CASSRASVDTDTQYF. CDR3 coding DNA: TGTGCCAGCAGTAGGGCTAGCGTTGACACAGATACGCAGTATTTT.

The CDR3 here is CASSQRRVAGGPFSHEQYF. The CDR3 DNA is TGTGCCAGCAGCCAAAGGAGGGTAGCGGGAGGGCCGTTCAGCCACGAGCAGTACTTC. The V and J genes are TRBV3-1 (or the pseudogene TRBV3-2) and TRBJ2-7; 11 positions match TRBD2. The V gene end was trimmed by 2 bases and the J gene end by 5 bases; junction bases not matched to a gene: 17. This CDR3 spans 19 amino acids. Germline V gene sequence: CDR1 LGHDT, CDR2 YNNKEL (reference sequence).

The rearrangement joins TRBV5-4 to TRBJ1-3; 7 nucleotides match TRBD1. The CDR3 contains 17 residues. J was trimmed by 0 bases and V by 4 bases; bases with no gene match: 10. The germline V gene encodes CDR1 SGHNT and CDR2 YYREEE (reference sequence). The CDR3 DNA is TGTGCCAGCAGCACCAGGACAGGCTCCCTCTCTGGAAACACCATATATTTT. Amino acids: CASSTRTGSLSGNTIYF.

The V and J genes are TRBV2 and TRBJ2-2, with TRBD1 identical over 8 bases. This CDR3 contains 16 residues. CDR1 SNHLY and CDR2 FYNNEI come from the germline V gene. J was trimmed by 7 bases and V by 7 bases; bases with no gene match: 14. The CDR3 DNA reads TGTGCCAGCACCGAAGAGGTGACAGGGGCGGGCGGGGAGCTGTTTTTT. It is translated as CASTEEVTGAGGELFF.

This rearrangement joins TRBV7-2 to TRBJ2-5, with D unclear. Trimming pared 3 bases from V and 2 bases from J, leaving 7 bases between. The CDR3 runs 13 residues. Germline values: CDR1 SGHTA, CDR2 FQGNSA. CDR3 residues: CASSFVTQETQYF. As DNA, the CDR3 is TGTGCCAGCAGCTTCGTCACTCAAGAGACCCAGTACTTC.

A note on this clone: The junction and the germline gene differ at one end; a read error may be behind it. This rearrangement joins TRBV7-2 to TRBJ2-1; the D is unclear. In germline, CDR1 is SGHTA, CDR2 FQGNSA. This CDR3 has 14 amino acids. DNA for the CDR3: TGTGCCAGCAGATTAGGCGGCAGTCGCAATGAGCAGTTCTTC. This encodes CASRLGGSRNEQFF.

This clone was observed a handful of times. This sequence joins TRBV20-1 and TRBJ1-6; 8 bases are shared with TRBD1. Losses at the gene ends were 3 bases for V and 19 bases for J; bases not matched to a gene: 8. This CDR3 is 11 amino acids long. CDR1 and CDR2 from the germline V gene are DFQATT and SNEGSKA (reference sequence). The CDR3 sequence: CSASAVGTGHF. CDR3 DNA: TGCAGTGCTAGCGCTGTTGGGACAGGACACTTT.

This sequence joins TRBV7-3 and TRBJ2-6; D remains unclear. Trimming removed 0 bases from V and 0 bases from J, with 9 bases in between. Germline V gives CDR1 SGHTA, CDR2 FQGTGA. The CDR3 has 17 amino acids. The CDR3 nucleotides read TGTGCCAGCAGCTTAACTGGTGTTAGCTCTGGGGCCAACGTCCTGACTTTC. Translation gives CASSLTGVSSGANVLTF. The variable domain in full, completed from reference TRBV7-3 and TRBJ2-6, reads GAGVSQTPSNKVTEKGKYVELRCDPISGHTALYWYRQSLGQGPEFLIYFQGTGAADDSGLPNDRFFAVRPEGSVSTLKIQRTERGDSAVYLCASSLTGVSSGANVLTFGAGSRLTVL.

The rearrangement uses TRBV6-5 and TRBJ2-7; tentatively, D is TRBD1 (5 bases). The CDR3 loop spans 14 amino acids. Per germline, CDR1 MNHEY and CDR2 SVGAGI. Trimming left V 2 bases short and J 3 bases short, with 11 bases between. DNA of the CDR3: TGTGCCAGCAGTTACAGTCAGGGCGTCTACGAGCAGTACTTC. Protein: CASSYSQGVYEQYF.

This clone was seen ten or more times. Here the CDR3 DNA reads TGTGCCAGCAGTGTCCCTAGCGGGGTGGTGGATACGCAGTATTTT. It translates to CASSVPSGVVDTQYF. The chain employs TRBV28 and TRBJ2-3; 9 bases fit TRBD2. Germline V lookup: CDR1 MDHEN, CDR2 SYDVKM. The V segment lost 5 bases and the J segment 6 bases; nucleotides outside the gene matches: 9. CDR3 length: 15 residues. Combining the CDR3 with reference TRBV28 and TRBJ2-3 gives the whole variable domain DVKVTQSSRYLVKRTGEKVFLECVQDMDHENMFWYRQDPGLGLRLIYFSYDVKMKEKGDIPEGYSVSREKKERFSLILESASTNQTSMYLCASSVPSGVVDTQYFGPGTRLTVL.

CDR3 loop: CASSLGRDNEQFF. CDR3 nucleotide sequence: TGTGCCAGCAGCTTAGGCCGAGACAATGAGCAGTTCTTC. The J gene is TRBJ2-1, the V gene TRBV7-2; D not certain. The CDR3 consists of 13 residues. V was shortened by 1 base and J by 5 bases, with 6 bases between the two germline ends. Germline V gene sequence: CDR1 SGHTA, CDR2 FQGNSA.

This clone was seen just once. The gene calls are TRBV7-2 and TRBJ2-1; TRBD1 matches at 10 bases. This CDR3 has 17 amino acids. Germline-derived CDR1 and CDR2 are SGHTA and FQGNSA. Losses at the gene ends were 4 bases for V and 7 bases for J; bases not matched to a gene: 13. The CDR3 nucleotides read TGTGCCAGCAGCTGGGCACGCGGGACAGGGGAATTGAATGAGCAGTTCTTC. Translating gives CASSWARGTGELNEQFF.

The table lists this clone with a few counts. The chain has TRBV5-1 and TRBJ2-2; a possible D gene is TRBD1 (5 bases). This CDR3 comprises 15 residues. Looked up from germline, CDR1 is SGHRS and CDR2 is YFSETQ. With 6 bases removed from V and 0 bases from J, the gap between germline ends came to 12 bases. The CDR3 DNA reads as TGCGCCAGCACTCGACAGAGTACGAACACCGGGGAGCTGTTTTTT. It translates to CASTRQSTNTGELFF.

The rearrangement uses TRBV7-2 and TRBJ2-5; TRBD1 matches 9 bases. V was pared by 2 bases and J by 1 base, with 8 bases of the junction left unmatched. The V gene's germline CDR1 is SGHTA and CDR2 FQGNSA. The CDR3 is 17 residues long. CDR3 amino acids: CASSLIKDRGVQETQYF. The CDR3 DNA reads TGTGCCAGCAGCTTAATCAAAGACAGGGGGGTCCAAGAGACCCAGTACTTC.

This clone has more than one count but fewer than ten. In nucleotides, the CDR3 is TGCGCCAGCTGTCAGCGTGCTAGCGGATCCGGGGAGCTGTTTTTT. This sequence encodes CASCQRASGSGELFF. The chain links TRBV5-1 to TRBJ2-2; TRBD2 matches 7 bases. Trimming cost V 7 bases and J 6 bases; bases outside gene matches: 12. The CDR3 length is 15 residues. Germline CDR1 and CDR2: SGHRS and YFSETQ. The variable domain in full, with the rest retrieved from reference TRBV5-1 and TRBJ2-2, is KAGVTQTPRYLIKTRGQQVTLSCSPISGHRSVSWYQQTPGQGLQFLFEYFSETQRNKGNFPGRFSGRQFSNSRSEMNVSTLELGDSALYLCASCQRASGSGELFFGEGSRLTVL.

This clone was seen only once. The chain is built from TRBV11-2 and TRBJ2-3, with D unclear. In germline, CDR1 is SGHAT, CDR2 FQNNGV. The CDR3 is 15 amino acids. V lost 8 bases, J lost 1 base, and 16 bases lay in between. CDR3 sequence reads: CASHPLSRRTDTQYF. The DNA for the CDR3 is TGTGCCAGCCACCCCCTTAGCCGACGCACAGATACGCAGTATTTT.

The chain links TRBV6-1 to TRBJ2-1; D is perhaps TRBD2 (6 bases). V was clipped by 1 base and J by 8 bases, with 18 bases between them. The CDR3 runs to 16 residues. Germline assignment: CDR1 MNHNS and CDR2 SASEGT. The CDR3 here is CASSEEVTGVWDEQFF. The CDR3 coding sequence is TGTGCCAGCAGTGAAGAGGTCACGGGAGTATGGGATGAGCAGTTCTTC.

This clone was seen just once. J is TRBJ2-7 and V is TRBV28; TRBD2 might be the D (6 bases). This CDR3 has 12 amino acids. CDR1 MDHEN and CDR2 SYDVKM come from the germline V gene. The ends were cut back, 10 bases at V and 1 base at J, with 11 bases in the middle. For the CDR3, the DNA is TGTGCCACCGAGGGACTTTCCTACGAGCAGTACTTC. Its translation is CATEGLSYEQYF.

This chain links TRBV3-1 (or the pseudogene TRBV3-2) with TRBJ1-3, with D hard to call. Trimming shortened V by 0 bases and J by 4 bases, and 10 bases separated the two germline ends. CDR1 and CDR2 (germline): LGHDT, YNNKEL (reference sequence). CDR3 length: 15 residues. CDR3 loop: CASSQDPGAGNTIYF. The DNA for the CDR3 is TGTGCCAGCAGCCAAGATCCAGGCGCCGGAAACACCATATATTTT.